This passage covers 17 T cell receptor beta chains from one sample sequenced in a study of T cells in Graves' hyperthyroidism and ophthalmopathy. RNA transcripts yielded amplified TCR beta CDR3 regions. Researchers ran a first-round RT-PCR on the TCR CDR3 using the HTBI primer set. TCRdb reanalysed the multiplex PCR reads using MiXCR and keeps one entry per CDR3 protein. Here the sample spans some 210,000 distinct CDR3 sequences, under 20% being singletons. Input material: blood. All receptors derive from a man aged 50-60 years with Graves' hyperthyroidism.

This clonotype was counted many times. The V call is TRBV20-1, the J call TRBJ2-3; tentatively, D is TRBD1 (7 bases). The CDR3 runs 15 residues. Between the trimmed V and J ends, which lost 1 base and 6 bases, there was a span of 17 bases. Germline CDR1 DFQATT, CDR2 SNEGSKA (reference sequence). CDR3 coding DNA: TGCAGTGCTAGAGGACAGGGAGGTCAGGCGGATACGCAGTATTTT. It codes for CSARGQGGQADTQYF.

This clonotype was observed at least ten times. The chain has TRBV3-1 and TRBJ1-3; D call uncertain. CDR3 length: 16 residues. Germline values: CDR1 LGHDT, CDR2 YNNKEL (reference sequence). V shed 4 bases and J shed 0 bases, with 13 bases lying between them. The CDR3 spells CASSLYPTLSGNTIYF. In nucleotides, the CDR3 is TGTGCCAGCAGCCTCTACCCGACCCTCTCTGGAAACACCATATATTTT.

This clonotype was seen a handful of times. The chain combines TRBV18 with TRBJ2-1, with 14 nucleotides matching TRBD2. Germline-derived CDR1 and CDR2 are KGHSH and LQKENI. J was trimmed by 9 bases and V by 3 bases; bases with no gene match: 10. There are 17 residues in the CDR3. Here the CDR3 DNA reads TGTGCCAGCTCACCCCGGTCGGGACTAGCGGGAGCTAGTGAGCAGTTCTTC. Translation: CASSPRSGLAGASEQFF.

This chain links TRBV9 with TRBJ2-3; TRBD2 might be the D (6 bases). The CDR3 totals 17 residues. The V gene's germline CDR1 is SGDLS and CDR2 YYNGEE. V lost 0 bases, J lost 1 base, and 15 bases lay in between. DNA of the CDR3: TGTGCCAGCAGCGTAGCCCCTCGCGGGATTGGCACAGATACGCAGTATTTT. This sequence encodes CASSVAPRGIGTDTQYF.

This clonotype was observed a few times. V gene TRBV7-2 combines with J gene TRBJ1-6; 7 bases match TRBD1. The CDR3 is 15 residues long. Looked up from germline, CDR1 is SGHTA and CDR2 is FQGNSA. J lost 5 bases, V lost 5 bases, and 6 bases had no gene match. The CDR3 DNA sequence: TGTGCCAGCAGCAGGGACAGCCAAGATAATTCACCCCTCCACTTT. Encoded protein: CASSRDSQDNSPLHF.

This clonotype was found many times. This chain joins TRBV10-3 and TRBJ1-5; 7 nucleotides line up with TRBD1. The germline CDR1 and CDR2 sequences are ENHRY and SYGVKD. The CDR3 covers 15 residues. V lost 3 bases to trimming and J lost 1 base; unmatched junction nucleotides: 3. CDR3 nucleotide sequence: TGTGCCATCAGTGATGACAGGGAGAGCAATCAGCCCCAGCATTTT. It is translated as CAISDDRESNQPQHF.

This clonotype has a count of ten or more. This chain joins TRBV6-1 and TRBJ2-5; tentatively, D is TRBD1 (6 bases). CDR3 length: 19 amino acids. Per germline, CDR1 MNHNS and CDR2 SASEGT. V shed 2 bases and J shed 6 bases, with 28 bases lying between them. CDR3 loop: CASSEIRGGARPNAQTQYF. The CDR3 bases are TGTGCCAGCAGTGAAATCAGAGGGGGTGCAAGGCCCAACGCCCAGACCCAGTACTTC.

This clonotype appeared a few times. The genes are TRBV5-4 and TRBJ2-5; 9 positions match TRBD2. CDR1 and CDR2 from the germline V gene are SGHNT and YYREEE (reference sequence). The junction had 2 bases not matched to a gene; V was cut back by 1 base and J by 1 base. The CDR3 covers 15 residues. In DNA, the CDR3 is TGTGCCAGCAGCTTGACTAGCGGGCCCCAAGAGACCCAGTACTTC. Its protein product is CASSLTSGPQETQYF.

This clonotype has a count of ten or more. A junction end diverges from the germline sequence, so it may reflect a read error. The chain employs TRBV2 and TRBJ1-5; D might be TRBD1 (5 bases). The length of the CDR3 is 14 residues. CDR1 is SNHLY, CDR2 FYNNEI, per germline. The CDR3: CASSGQGSDQPQHF. CDR3 DNA sequence: TGTGCCAGCAGTGGTCAGGGTAGCGATCAGCCCCAGCATTTT.

This clonotype is a singleton in its sample. With a much larger clone just one base away, this may be a read error. The CDR3 sequence is CAIRGPRQGGQYEQYF. The CDR3 DNA reads as TGTGCCATCCGTGGGCCCCGACAGGGGGGCCAATACGAGCAGTACTTC. The chain has TRBV10-3 and TRBJ2-7; the match to TRBD1 covers 9 bases. The germline V gene has CDR1 ENHRY and CDR2 SYGVKD. The CDR3 runs to 16 residues. Germline trimming cut 8 bases from V and 4 bases from J; bases unmatched to any gene: 15.

This clonotype was detected only a few times. Since a much larger clone is just one base distant, this may be a read error. This sequence joins TRBV28 and TRBJ2-3; 9 bases fit TRBD1. This CDR3 comprises 14 residues. Trimming at V came to 6 bases and at J to 7 bases, leaving 8 bases not matched to a gene. The germline V gene has CDR1 MDHEN and CDR2 SYDVKM. CDR3 nucleotides: TGTGCCAGCAGGTTCCGGGACAGGGAAAATACGCAGTATTTT. Translating it yields CASRFRDRENTQYF.

The V gene is TRBV10-1, the J gene TRBJ2-1; TRBD2 matches 13 bases. Germline assignment: CDR1 WNHNN and CDR2 SYGVQD (reference sequence). The CDR3 has 14 amino acids. With 5 bases clipped from V and 10 bases from J, the junction kept 5 bases outside the gene matches. The CDR3 loop is CASSRTSGSREQFF. The CDR3 region has the DNA TGCGCCAGCAGTAGGACTAGCGGGAGCAGGGAGCAGTTCTTC.

This clonotype was seen a handful of times. This rearrangement joins TRBV6-1 to TRBJ2-7, with D perhaps matching TRBD2 (5 bases). CDR1 and CDR2 from the germline V gene are MNHNS and SASEGT. Trimming stripped 4 bases from V and 2 bases from J, with 9 bases between. The CDR3 is 13 residues long. DNA of the CDR3: TGTGCCAGCAGTGTGCCGGGAACCTACGAGCAGTACTTC. Translating gives CASSVPGTYEQYF.

This clonotype occurred many times. This rearrangement joins TRBV11-3 to TRBJ2-1, with D unresolved. Germline CDR1 reads SGHNT; CDR2 reads YENEEA. The CDR3 spans 15 residues. V was clipped by 7 bases and J by 4 bases, with 17 bases between them. The CDR3 loop reads CASTESPSEYNEQFF. The CDR3 nucleotides are TGTGCCAGCACCGAATCCCCCAGCGAATACAATGAGCAGTTCTTC.

This clonotype has at least ten counts. CDR3 amino acids: CASRSGQGLDIQYF. The CDR3, as DNA: TGTGCCAGCCGTTCGGGGCAGGGGTTGGACATTCAGTACTTC. The genes are TRBV28 and TRBJ2-4; possibly TRBD1 for D (6 bases). The V end was cut by 8 bases, the J end by 8 bases, with 19 bases between. The germline gives CDR1 MDHEN, CDR2 SYDVKM. The length of the CDR3 is 14 residues.

This clonotype showed up many times. V usage is TRBV7-3 and J usage is TRBJ2-2; D gene uncertain. Germline V gives CDR1 SGHTA, CDR2 FQGTGA. The CDR3 runs 13 residues. Trimming cost V 3 bases and J 4 bases, with 6 bases left between them. The CDR3 DNA follows: TGTGCCAGCAGCTTTTCGGTCACCGGGGAGCTGTTTTTT. Translation gives CASSFSVTGELFF.

The rearrangement joins TRBV6-6 to TRBJ1-6, with 12 bases lining up with TRBD1. In germline, CDR1 is MNHNY, CDR2 SVGAGI (reference sequence). CDR3 size: 16 residues. Unmatched junction bases numbered 3, after V lost 0 bases and J lost 9 bases. CDR3 nucleotides: TGTGCCAGCAGTTACTCGCCGGGACAGGGGGCTTCACCCCTCCACTTT. It codes for CASSYSPGQGASPLHF.